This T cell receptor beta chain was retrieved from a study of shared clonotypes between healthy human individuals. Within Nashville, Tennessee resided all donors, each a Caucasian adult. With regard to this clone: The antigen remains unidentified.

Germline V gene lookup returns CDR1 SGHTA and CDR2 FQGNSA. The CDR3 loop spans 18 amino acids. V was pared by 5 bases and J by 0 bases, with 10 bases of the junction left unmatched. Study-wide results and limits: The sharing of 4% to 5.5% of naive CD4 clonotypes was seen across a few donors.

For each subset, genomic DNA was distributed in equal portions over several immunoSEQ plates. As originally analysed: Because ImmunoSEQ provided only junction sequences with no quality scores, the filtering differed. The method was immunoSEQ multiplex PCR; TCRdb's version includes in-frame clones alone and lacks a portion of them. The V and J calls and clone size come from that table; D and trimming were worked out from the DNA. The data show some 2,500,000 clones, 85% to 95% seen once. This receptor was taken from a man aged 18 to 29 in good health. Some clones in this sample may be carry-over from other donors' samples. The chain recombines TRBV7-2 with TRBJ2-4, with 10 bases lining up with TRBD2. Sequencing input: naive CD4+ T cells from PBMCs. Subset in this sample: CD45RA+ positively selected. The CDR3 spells CASSESGRALVAKNIQYF. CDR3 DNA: TGTGCCAGCAGCGAGAGCGGGAGGGCTCTAGTAGCCAAAAACATTCAGTACTTC.